The clone carrying this T cell receptor (beta chain) was picked up a small number of times. No antigen is known for it. Authors of the study amplified TCR beta CDR3 regions from RNA transcripts. The study used the HTBI primer set for a first-round RT-PCR of the TCR CDR3. TCRdb re-called the multiplex PCR reads through MiXCR, storing one row per CDR3 protein. The table includes around 300,000 distinct CDR3 sequences, approximately 14% detected once. These data come from a study of T cells in Graves' hyperthyroidism and ophthalmopathy. Study as a whole: At the time of initial diagnosis and before any treatment, peripheral blood was collected.

Whole-study results and caveats: The majority of expanded thyroid clonotypes above 0.001 also appeared in blood. In the analysis, a 13 V-J model separated ophthalmopathy from stable hyperthyroidism.

Stable Graves' hyperthyroidism meant no ophthalmopathy progression within 18 months. The CDR3 extends over 11 amino acids. Trimming removed 3 bases from V and 8 bases from J, with 7 bases in between. CDR1 SEHNR and CDR2 FQNEAQ come from the germline V gene (reference sequence). Specimen: blood. The sequence derives from a woman aged 30 to 39 with Graves' hyperthyroidism. The rearrangement joins TRBV7-9 to TRBJ1-1; D call uncertain. In DNA, the CDR3 is TGTGCCAGCAGCTTCCCGGGGGAAGCTTTCTTT. Amino acid sequence: CASSFPGEAFF.